This TCR beta chain was retrieved from a study of T-cell memory formation after mild COVID-19. Whole-study context: Each donor largely had its own TCR clusters.

General study points: For second-wave clones that peaked at day 37, SARS-CoV-2 specificity went unverified. Some SARS-CoV-2-responding clones were already detected in memory before infection. Contracting clones localized mainly to CM and EM when CD4+ and mainly to EMRA when CD8+.

A single record per CDR3 protein comes from TCRdb applying MiXCR to the 5' RACE reads. The sample lists fewer than 700,000 distinct CDR3 sequences, about 20% occurring once. Germline loops: CDR1 MNHEY, CDR2 SVGEGT. The CDR3 runs to 17 residues. Trimming shortened V by 0 bases and J by 1 base, and 15 bases separated the two germline ends. As concerns this clonotype: The antigen remains unidentified.

The sequencing sample was made of PBMCs or a T cell subset sorted from them (not recorded which). The rearrangement uses TRBV6-2 or TRBV6-3 and TRBJ1-1, with D perhaps TRBD1 (6 bases). This sequence originates from an adult woman who had mild COVID-19 (a few samples of this study predate the infection). Cell type and time point are not known. The CDR3 DNA reads as TGTGCCAGCAGTTACTCGACAGGTCTGCCACAGAACACTGAAGCTTTCTTT. It codes for CASSYSTGLPQNTEAFF.